One T cell receptor beta chain is described in this entry. These data are taken from a study of shared clonotypes between healthy human individuals. HIV-negative, healthy adults without recent acute infections or vaccinations were the donors. Roughly 84 million PBMCs served as the genomic DNA source for unsorted samples. CDR3 length equals 14 residues. V was cut by 10 bases and J by 5 bases, with 21 bases left in between. Germline V CDR1 and CDR2: MDHEN, SYDVKM. The authors sequenced unsorted PBMC DNA on ten immunoSEQ deep assay plates. Profiled with immunoSEQ multiplex PCR; TCRdb holds only in-frame clones, not every one. The sample lists about 490,000 clones; 79% were seen once.

The sequence came from a woman aged 40 to 55 in good health. Some clones in this sample may be carry-over from other donors' samples. The chain combines TRBV28 with TRBJ2-7; D possibly matches TRBD1 or TRBD2 (6 bases each). Specimen: PBMCs. Written as DNA, the CDR3 is TGTGCCACGGAAAGGGGGAGGACCAGCGACGAGCAGTACTTC. This codes for CATERGRTSDEQYF.